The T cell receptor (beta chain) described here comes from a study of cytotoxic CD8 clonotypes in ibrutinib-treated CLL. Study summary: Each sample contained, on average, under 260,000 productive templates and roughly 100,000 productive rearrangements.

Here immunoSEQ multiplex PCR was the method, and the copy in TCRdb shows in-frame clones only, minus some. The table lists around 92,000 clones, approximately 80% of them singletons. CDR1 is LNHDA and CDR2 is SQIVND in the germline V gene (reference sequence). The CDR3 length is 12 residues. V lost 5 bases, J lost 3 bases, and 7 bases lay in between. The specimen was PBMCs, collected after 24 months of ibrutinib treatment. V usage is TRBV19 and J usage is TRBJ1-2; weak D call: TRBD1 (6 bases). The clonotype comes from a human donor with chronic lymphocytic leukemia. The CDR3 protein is CASSPGDYGYTF. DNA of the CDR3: TGTGCCAGTAGTCCAGGGGACTATGGCTACACCTTC.